This T cell receptor beta chain appears in the sequencing data of a study of vaccination and CD4 T cells after COVID-19. J gave up 0 bases and V 3 bases, and 6 bases lay outside the gene matches. The CDR3 length is 16 residues. The germline CDR1 and CDR2 sequences are MNHEY and SVGAGI. Described treatment: roughly ten-day PBMC culture with coronavirus spike peptide pools or control peptides (ViraFEST assay). Ahead of the COVID-19 pandemic (2011-2018), the CD4+ T cells of the unexposed donor were collected. Oncomine TCR Beta short-read sequencing was applied to DNA from cultured CD4+ T cells. TCRdb used MiXCR to reprocess the PCR reads, holding one entry per CDR3 protein. The table shows several thousand distinct CDR3 sequences, with roughly 36% occurring only once. With respect to this clonotype: What it binds is not known.

The TCR was taken from a human donor in good health. Sequencing was done on a sample of CD4+ T cells from blood, cultured in vitro. V is TRBV6-5 and J is TRBJ2-7; 9 bases are a match to TRBD1. This CDR3 reads CASSYSGQGTSYEQYF. DNA of the CDR3: TGTGCCAGCAGTTATAGCGGACAGGGGACCTCCTACGAGCAGTACTTC.